This entry concerns a single T cell receptor (beta chain). The data stem from a study of blood T cell repertoires in COVID-19. Study context: There were acute and convalescent COVID-19 samples, and they came from the United States, Italy and Spain.

This CDR3 spans 12 amino acids. Unmatched junction bases numbered 4, after V lost 4 bases and J lost 7 bases. CDR1 SQVTM and CDR2 ANQGSEA come from the germline V gene. Authors' data handling: How many nucleated cells were present was estimated from reference gene primer amplification. Sequencing was performed with immunoSEQ multiplex PCR; in TCRdb, only in-frame clones are kept and a portion is missing. V, J and clone size reflect that table, while D and trimming were determined from the DNA. The data hold about 150,000 clones, with roughly 85% observed a single time. The V gene is TRBV29-1, the J gene TRBJ2-7, with 10 bases aligning to TRBD1. This clonotype was sampled from an elderly woman with acute or convalescent COVID-19. The source material was peripheral blood. The CDR3 nucleotides are TGCAGCGTTGTGACAGGGGGCGGGGAGCAGTACTTC. Translated: CSVVTGGGEQYF.